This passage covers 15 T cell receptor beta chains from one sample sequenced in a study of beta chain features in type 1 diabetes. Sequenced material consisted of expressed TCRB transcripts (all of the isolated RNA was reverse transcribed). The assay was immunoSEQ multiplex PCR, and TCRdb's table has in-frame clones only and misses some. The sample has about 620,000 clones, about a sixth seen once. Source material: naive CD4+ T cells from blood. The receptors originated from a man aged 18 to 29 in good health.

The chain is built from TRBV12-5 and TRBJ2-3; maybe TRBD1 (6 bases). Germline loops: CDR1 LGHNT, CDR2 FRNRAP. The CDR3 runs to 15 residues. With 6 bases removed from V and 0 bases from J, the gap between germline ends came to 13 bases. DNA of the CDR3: TGTGCTAGTGGACCCGGGACAACTAGCACAGATACGCAGTATTTT. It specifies CASGPGTTSTDTQYF.

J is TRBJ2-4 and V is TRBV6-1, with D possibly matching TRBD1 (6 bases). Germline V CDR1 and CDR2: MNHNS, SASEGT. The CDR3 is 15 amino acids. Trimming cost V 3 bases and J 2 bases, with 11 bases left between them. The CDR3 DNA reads TGTGCCAGCAGTGATTTGGGGGCATCCAAAAACATTCAGTACTTC. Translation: CASSDLGASKNIQYF.

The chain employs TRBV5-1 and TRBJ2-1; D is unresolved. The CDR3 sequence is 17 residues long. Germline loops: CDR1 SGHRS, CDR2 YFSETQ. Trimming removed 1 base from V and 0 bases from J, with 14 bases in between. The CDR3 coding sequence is TGCGCCAGCAGCTTGTCATTCGGGTCCTCCTCCTACAATGAGCAGTTCTTC. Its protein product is CASSLSFGSSSYNEQFF.

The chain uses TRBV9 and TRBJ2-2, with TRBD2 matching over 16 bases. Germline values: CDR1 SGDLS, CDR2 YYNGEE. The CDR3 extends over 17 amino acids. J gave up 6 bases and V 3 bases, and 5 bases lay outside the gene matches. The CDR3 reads CASSGGLAGGTAGELFF. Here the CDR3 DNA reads TGTGCCAGCAGCGGGGGACTAGCGGGAGGGACGGCCGGGGAGCTGTTTTTT.

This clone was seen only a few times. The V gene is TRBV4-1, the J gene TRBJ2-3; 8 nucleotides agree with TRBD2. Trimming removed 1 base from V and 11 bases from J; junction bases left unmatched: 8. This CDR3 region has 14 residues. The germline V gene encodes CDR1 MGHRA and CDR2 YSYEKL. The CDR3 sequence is CASSQVGRAERQYF. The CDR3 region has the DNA TGCGCCAGCAGCCAAGTCGGGAGGGCCGAGAGGCAGTATTTT.

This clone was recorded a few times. Here the CDR3 reads CASSYSTPSGNTIYF. CDR3 coding DNA: TGTGCCAGCAGTTACTCGACCCCCTCTGGAAACACCATATATTTT. This chain uses TRBV6-6 with TRBJ1-3; D unclear. The CDR3 has 15 residues. Germline V gene data show CDR1 as MNHNY and CDR2 as SVGAGI (reference sequence). Between the trimmed V and J ends, which lost 0 bases and 0 bases, there was a span of 6 bases.

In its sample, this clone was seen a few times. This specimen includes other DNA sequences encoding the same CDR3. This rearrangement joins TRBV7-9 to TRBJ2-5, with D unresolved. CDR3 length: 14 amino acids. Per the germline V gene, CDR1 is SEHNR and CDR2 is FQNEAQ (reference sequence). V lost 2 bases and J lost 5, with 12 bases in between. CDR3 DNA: TGTGCCAGCAGCTTATTAGGATTGGGGGAGACCCAGTACTTC. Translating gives CASSLLGLGETQYF.

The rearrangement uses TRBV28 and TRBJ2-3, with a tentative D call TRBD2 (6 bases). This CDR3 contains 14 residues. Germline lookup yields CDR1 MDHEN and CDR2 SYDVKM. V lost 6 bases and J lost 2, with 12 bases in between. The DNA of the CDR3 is TGTGCCAGCAGGGCGGGACTGCCCACAGATACGCAGTATTTT. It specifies CASRAGLPTDTQYF.

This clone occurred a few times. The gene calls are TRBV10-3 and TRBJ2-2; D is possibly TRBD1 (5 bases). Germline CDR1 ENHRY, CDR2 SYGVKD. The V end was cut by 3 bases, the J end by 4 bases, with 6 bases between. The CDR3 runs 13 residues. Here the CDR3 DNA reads TGTGCCATCAGTGACAGGGTCACCGGGGAGCTGTTTTTT. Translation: CAISDRVTGELFF.

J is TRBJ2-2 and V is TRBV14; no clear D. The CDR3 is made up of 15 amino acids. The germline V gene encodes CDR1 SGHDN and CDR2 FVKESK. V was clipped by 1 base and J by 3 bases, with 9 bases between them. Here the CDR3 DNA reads TGTGCCAGCAGCCAAGTACTCCCCTACACCGGGGAGCTGTTTTTT. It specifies CASSQVLPYTGELFF.

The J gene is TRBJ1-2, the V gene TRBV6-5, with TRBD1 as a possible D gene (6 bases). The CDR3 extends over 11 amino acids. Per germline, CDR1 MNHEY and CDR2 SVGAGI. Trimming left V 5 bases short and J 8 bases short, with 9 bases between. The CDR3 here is CASSQGQGYTF. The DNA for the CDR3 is TGTGCCAGCAGTCAAGGACAGGGCTACACCTTC.

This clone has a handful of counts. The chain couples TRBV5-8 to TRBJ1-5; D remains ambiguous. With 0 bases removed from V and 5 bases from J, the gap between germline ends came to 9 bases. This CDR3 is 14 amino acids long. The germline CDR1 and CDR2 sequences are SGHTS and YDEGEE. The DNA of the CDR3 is TGTGCCAGCAGCTTGGCCGGGTCCCATCAGCCCCAGCATTTT. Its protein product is CASSLAGSHQPQHF.

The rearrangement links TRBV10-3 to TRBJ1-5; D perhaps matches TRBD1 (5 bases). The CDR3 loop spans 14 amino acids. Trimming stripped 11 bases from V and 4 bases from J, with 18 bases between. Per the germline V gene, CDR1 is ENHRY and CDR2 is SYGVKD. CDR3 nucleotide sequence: TGTGCCGCCGCTTCAGGGACCACGAATCAGCCCCAGCATTTT. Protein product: CAAASGTTNQPQHF.

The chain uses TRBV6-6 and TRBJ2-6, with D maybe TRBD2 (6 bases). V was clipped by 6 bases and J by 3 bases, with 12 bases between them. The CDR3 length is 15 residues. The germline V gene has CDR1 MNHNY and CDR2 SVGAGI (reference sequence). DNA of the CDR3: TGTGCCAGCAGCTATCAGGGAGGTGGGGCCAACGTCCTGACTTTC. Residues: CASSYQGGGANVLTF.

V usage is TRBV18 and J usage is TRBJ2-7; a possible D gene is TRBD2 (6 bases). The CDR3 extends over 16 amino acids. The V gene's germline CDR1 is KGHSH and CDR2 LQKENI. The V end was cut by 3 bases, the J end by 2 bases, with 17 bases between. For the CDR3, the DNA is TGTGCCAGCTCACCGGTACTAGCTCATCTAGCCTACGAGCAGTACTTC. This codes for CASSPVLAHLAYEQYF.